Listed below are T cell receptor beta chains from one sample, sequenced in a study of blood T cells in healthy people across ages. TCRdb independently ran MiXCR on the 5' RACE reads; one entry per CDR3 protein. This sample carries about 570,000 distinct CDR3 sequences, around 27% of them seen once, and the ten largest clones take 3% to 4%. The same data also contributed to another study, on T cells of mothers and their children.

The sample comprised blood. The receptors come from a boy aged 2 to 10 in good health. The CDR3 runs from the conserved cysteine through the conserved F or W. The order of the fields is CDR3 protein, V gene, J gene.

CASSLTGSPLHF	TRBV3-1	TRBJ1-6
CASSYSRPAGGRNEQFF	TRBV6-2/TRBV6-3	TRBJ2-1
CASSPGQGGPGELFF	TRBV9	TRBJ2-2
CSASFGGPNYGYTF	TRBV20-1	TRBJ1-2
CSHAPSSGGETQYF	TRBV29-1	TRBJ2-5
CASSLAGSYNSPLHF	TRBV11-2	TRBJ1-6
CASSHLGTSGGHNEQFF	TRBV6-1	TRBJ2-1
CSARGQDYGYTF	TRBV20-1	TRBJ1-2
CSQDRVTEKLFF	TRBV29-1	TRBJ1-4
CARAVNTEAFF	TRBV6-1	TRBJ1-1
CASSLDWPGSGQETQYF	TRBV7-9	TRBJ2-5
CASSLLVRTLAGELFF	TRBV6-5	TRBJ2-2
CASSYPAPKLFF	TRBV6-2/TRBV6-3	TRBJ2-2
CASKTGEETQYF	TRBV6-2/TRBV6-3	TRBJ2-5
CASRRGNTEAFF	TRBV12-3/TRBV12-4	TRBJ1-1
CASRQTRETQYF	TRBV6-2/TRBV6-3	NA
CASSQDVASGGRDEQFF	TRBV4-2	TRBJ2-1
CASGRRGLSSYNEQFF	TRBV12-3/TRBV12-4	TRBJ2-1
CATSEGASNQPQHF	TRBV24-1	TRBJ1-5
CASSQVPTGADTQYF	TRBV3-1	TRBJ2-3
CASSPGGGSSPLHF	TRBV9	TRBJ1-6
CASSGGQGGETQYF	TRBV9	TRBJ2-5
CATSMDLERGAYNEQFF	TRBV15	TRBJ2-1
CASGLSGVTYEQYF	TRBV12-5	TRBJ2-7
CASSVSSGGFDYGYTF	TRBV25-1	TRBJ1-2
CSAPAGTRSSYNEQFF	TRBV20-1	TRBJ2-1
CATSPGSITEAFF	TRBV15	TRBJ1-1
CASSELKHNEQFF	TRBV6-1	TRBJ2-1
CASSLNGGATDTQYF	TRBV7-9	TRBJ2-3
CSAIPSGRGRESHNEQFF	TRBV20-1	TRBJ2-1
CASSPWTSGGYNEQFF	TRBV5-1	TRBJ2-1
CASDARGAYNEQFF	TRBV10-2	TRBJ2-1
CASSLAWGTGGETEAFF	TRBV7-2	TRBJ1-1
CASSEEGRSLNIQYF	TRBV2	TRBJ2-4
CASSSGTSGEQYF	TRBV7-9	TRBJ2-7
CASSLLRGVEQFF	TRBV7-2	NA
CASSYSTDSSSYEQYF	TRBV6-2/TRBV6-3	TRBJ2-7
CSARKTGTSGTGELFF	TRBV20-1	TRBJ2-2
CASSQASGGAKDTQYF	TRBV12-3/TRBV12-4	TRBJ2-3